One and the same sample provided the 8 T cell receptor beta chains below, sequenced in a study of OX40 agonist ivuxolimab in advanced cancers. TCRdb's copy holds only in-frame clones and misses some; the assay was immunoSEQ multiplex PCR. The data hold nearly 35,000 clones, with roughly 90% observed a single time. The specimen comprised CD4+ or CD8+ T cells sorted from blood, sampled in a trial of the OX40 agonist ivuxolimab. The origin of the receptors is an adult with an advanced solid tumor such as melanoma, head and neck, liver or kidney cancer.

The V gene is TRBV19, the J gene TRBJ1-1; D is unresolved. CDR1 LNHDA and CDR2 SQIVND come from the germline V gene (reference sequence). The CDR3 has 15 amino acids. V gave up 3 bases and J gave up 1 base, with 12 bases separating them. CDR3 amino acids: CASSISPEGNTEAFF. CDR3 in DNA: TGTGCCAGTAGTATCTCCCCCGAGGGGAACACTGAAGCTTTCTTT.

This chain connects TRBV7-9 to TRBJ2-1, with 8 positions matching TRBD2. This CDR3 region has 18 residues. Germline values: CDR1 SEHNR, CDR2 FQNEAQ (reference sequence). V lost 1 base to trimming and J lost 0 bases; unmatched junction nucleotides: 8. The CDR3 nucleotides read TGTGCCAGCAGCTTAGGGACTAGCCTCCGAAGCTCCTACAATGAGCAGTTCTTC. Protein product: CASSLGTSLRSSYNEQFF.

V usage is TRBV29-1 and J usage is TRBJ2-7; D remains ambiguous. With 1 base removed from V and 1 base from J, the gap between germline ends came to 2 bases. Looked up from germline, CDR1 is SQVTM and CDR2 is ANQGSEA. The CDR3 extends over 11 amino acids. CDR3 nucleotides: TGCAGCGTTGAAGTTTCCTACGAGCAGTACTTC. Amino acids: CSVEVSYEQYF.

The chain carries TRBV6-6 and TRBJ2-3; D is ambiguous. The CDR3 has 15 amino acids. Germline V lookup: CDR1 MNHNY, CDR2 SVGAGI (reference sequence). V was clipped by 2 bases and J by 2 bases, with 11 bases between them. CDR3 DNA: TGTGCCAGCAGTTACGATTCGGTTTTCACAGATACGCAGTATTTT. Amino acids: CASSYDSVFTDTQYF.

V is TRBV7-9 and J is TRBJ2-1; TRBD2 is a possible D gene (6 bases). Per the germline V gene, CDR1 is SEHNR and CDR2 is FQNEAQ (reference sequence). Trimming shortened V by 1 base and J by 4 bases, and 8 bases separated the two germline ends. The CDR3 totals 14 residues. Written as DNA, the CDR3 is TGTGCCAGCAGCTTAGGCGGGACTTACAATGAGCAGTTCTTC. It specifies CASSLGGTYNEQFF.

This chain uses TRBV28 with TRBJ2-1; 12 nucleotides agree with TRBD2. V lost 5 bases and J lost 7; bases outside the gene matches: 21. Germline lookup yields CDR1 MDHEN and CDR2 SYDVKM. The CDR3 consists of 20 residues. DNA of the CDR3: TGTGCCAGCAGTCGGCGGACAGGATTTTCGTCTAGCGGGAGGGGGAATGAGCAGTTCTTC. Protein sequence: CASSRRTGFSSSGRGNEQFF.

V is TRBV5-4 and J is TRBJ2-2, with 7 nucleotides matching TRBD2. The CDR3 length is 15 residues. The germline gives CDR1 SGHNT, CDR2 YYREEE (reference sequence). Losses at the gene ends were 5 bases for V and 7 bases for J; bases not matched to a gene: 11. CDR3 in amino acids: CASRAGDYLYGELFF. The CDR3 DNA is TGTGCCAGCAGAGCCGGGGACTATTTATACGGGGAGCTGTTTTTT. Combining the CDR3 with reference TRBV5-4 and TRBJ2-2 gives the whole variable domain ETGVTQSPTHLIKTRGQQVTLRCSSQSGHNTVSWYQQALGQGPQFIFQYYREEENGRGNFPPRFSGLQFPNYSSELNVNALELDDSALYLCASRAGDYLYGELFFGEGSRLTVL.

The chain links TRBV9 to TRBJ1-1; unclear D gene. Trimming shortened V by 0 bases and J by 7 bases, and 13 bases separated the two germline ends. This CDR3 is built from 14 residues. Germline CDR1 SGDLS, CDR2 YYNGEE. The CDR3 DNA reads as TGTGCCAGCAGCGTAGCCGACGGTTGGAGTGAAGCTTTCTTT. Amino acids: CASSVADGWSEAFF.